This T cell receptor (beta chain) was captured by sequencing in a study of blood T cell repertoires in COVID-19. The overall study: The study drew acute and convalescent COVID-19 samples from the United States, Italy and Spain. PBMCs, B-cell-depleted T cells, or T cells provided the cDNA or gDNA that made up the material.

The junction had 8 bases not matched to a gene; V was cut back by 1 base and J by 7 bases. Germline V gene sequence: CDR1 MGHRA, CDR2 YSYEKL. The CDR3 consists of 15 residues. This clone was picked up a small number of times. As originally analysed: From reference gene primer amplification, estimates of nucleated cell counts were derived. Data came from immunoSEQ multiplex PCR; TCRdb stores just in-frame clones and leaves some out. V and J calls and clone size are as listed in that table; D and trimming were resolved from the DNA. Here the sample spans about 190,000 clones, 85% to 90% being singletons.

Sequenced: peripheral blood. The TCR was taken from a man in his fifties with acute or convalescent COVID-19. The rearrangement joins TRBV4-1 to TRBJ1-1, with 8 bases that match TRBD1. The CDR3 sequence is CASSQVGNTGGEAFF. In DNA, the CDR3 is TGCGCCAGCAGCCAAGTCGGAAACACAGGGGGTGAAGCTTTCTTT.